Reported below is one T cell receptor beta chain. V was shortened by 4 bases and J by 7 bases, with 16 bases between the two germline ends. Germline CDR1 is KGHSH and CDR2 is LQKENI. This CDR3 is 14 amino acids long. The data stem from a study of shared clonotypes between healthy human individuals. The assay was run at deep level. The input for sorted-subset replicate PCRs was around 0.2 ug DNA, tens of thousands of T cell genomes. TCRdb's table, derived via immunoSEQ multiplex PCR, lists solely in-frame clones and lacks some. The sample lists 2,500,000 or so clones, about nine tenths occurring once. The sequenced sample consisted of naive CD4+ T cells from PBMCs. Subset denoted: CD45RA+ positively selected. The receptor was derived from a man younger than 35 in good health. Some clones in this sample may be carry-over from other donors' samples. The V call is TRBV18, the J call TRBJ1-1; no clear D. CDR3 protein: CASSQLHRQDEAFF. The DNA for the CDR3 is TGTGCCAGCTCACAATTACATCGGCAGGATGAAGCTTTCTTT.